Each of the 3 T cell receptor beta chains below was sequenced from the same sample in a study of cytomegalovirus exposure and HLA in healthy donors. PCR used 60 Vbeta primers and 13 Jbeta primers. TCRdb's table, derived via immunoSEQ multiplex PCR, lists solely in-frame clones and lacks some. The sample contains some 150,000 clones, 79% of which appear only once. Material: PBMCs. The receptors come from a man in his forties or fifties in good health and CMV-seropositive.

This CDR3 reads CASSPILLAVQFF. The CDR3, as DNA: TGTGCCAGCAGCCCTATACTACTAGCGGTGCAGTTCTTC. The J gene is TRBJ2-1, the V gene TRBV11-2; 8 bases match TRBD2. With 5 bases clipped from V and 12 bases from J, the junction kept 9 bases outside the gene matches. The CDR3 has 13 residues. CDR1 SGHAT and CDR2 FQNNGV come from the germline V gene.

The CDR3 loop is CAATPTQGDQPQHF. The CDR3 DNA is TGTGCCGCCACACCGACCCAGGGGGATCAGCCCCAGCATTTT. The chain combines TRBV28 with TRBJ1-5; 7 bases align to TRBD1. After removal of 11 bases from V and 5 bases from J, the junction contained 12 bases not matched to a gene. The CDR3 sequence is 14 residues long. Germline-derived CDR1 and CDR2 are MDHEN and SYDVKM.

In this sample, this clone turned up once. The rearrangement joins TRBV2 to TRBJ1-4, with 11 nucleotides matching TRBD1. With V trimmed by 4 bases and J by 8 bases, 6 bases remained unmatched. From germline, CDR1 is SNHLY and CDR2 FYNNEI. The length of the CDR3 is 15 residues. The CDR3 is CASSGDRGAHEKLFF. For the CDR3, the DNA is TGTGCCAGCAGTGGGGACAGGGGGGCCCACGAAAAACTGTTTTTT.